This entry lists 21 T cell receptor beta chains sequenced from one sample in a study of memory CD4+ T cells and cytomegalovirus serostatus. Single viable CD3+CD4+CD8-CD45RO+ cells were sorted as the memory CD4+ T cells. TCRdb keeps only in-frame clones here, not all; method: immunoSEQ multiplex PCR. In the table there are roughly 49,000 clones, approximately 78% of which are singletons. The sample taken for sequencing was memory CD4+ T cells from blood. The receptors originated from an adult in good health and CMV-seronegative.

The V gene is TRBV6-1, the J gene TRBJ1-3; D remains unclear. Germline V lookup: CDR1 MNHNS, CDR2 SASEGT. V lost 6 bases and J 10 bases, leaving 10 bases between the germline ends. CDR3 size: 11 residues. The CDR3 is CASSARVTIYF. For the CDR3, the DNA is TGTGCCAGCAGCGCCCGGGTAACCATATATTTT.

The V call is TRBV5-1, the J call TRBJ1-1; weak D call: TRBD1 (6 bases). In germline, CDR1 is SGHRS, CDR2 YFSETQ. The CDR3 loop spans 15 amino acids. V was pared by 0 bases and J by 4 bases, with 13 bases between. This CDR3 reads CASSLETGWVTEAFF. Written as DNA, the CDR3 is TGCGCCAGCAGCTTGGAAACAGGGTGGGTCACTGAAGCTTTCTTT.

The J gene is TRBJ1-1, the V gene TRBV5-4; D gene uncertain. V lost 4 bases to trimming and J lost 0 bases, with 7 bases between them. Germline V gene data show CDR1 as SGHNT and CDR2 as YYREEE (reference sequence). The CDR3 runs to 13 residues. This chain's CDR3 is CASSVDVNTEAFF. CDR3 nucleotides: TGTGCCAGCAGCGTTGATGTGAACACTGAAGCTTTCTTT.

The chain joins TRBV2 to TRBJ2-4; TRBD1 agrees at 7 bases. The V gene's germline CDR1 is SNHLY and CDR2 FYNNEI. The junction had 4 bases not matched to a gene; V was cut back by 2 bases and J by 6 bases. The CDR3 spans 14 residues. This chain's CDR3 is CASSERGLVNIQYF. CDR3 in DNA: TGTGCCAGCAGTGAAAGGGGGCTTGTAAACATTCAGTACTTC.

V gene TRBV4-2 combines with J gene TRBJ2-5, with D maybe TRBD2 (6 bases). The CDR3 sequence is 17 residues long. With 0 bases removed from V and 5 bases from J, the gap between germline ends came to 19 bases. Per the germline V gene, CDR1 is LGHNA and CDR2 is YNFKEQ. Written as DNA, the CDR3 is TGTGCCAGCAGCCAAGAGGGGGGTAGCGGATTTAGGGAGACCCAGTACTTC. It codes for CASSQEGGSGFRETQYF.

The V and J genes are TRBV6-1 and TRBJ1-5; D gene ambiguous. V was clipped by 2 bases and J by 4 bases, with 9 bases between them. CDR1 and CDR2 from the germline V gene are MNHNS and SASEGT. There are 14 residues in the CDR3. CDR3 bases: TGTGCCAGCAGTGAACCGGGAATGAATCAGCCCCAGCATTTT. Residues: CASSEPGMNQPQHF.

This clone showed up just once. The CDR3: CASSRQGGSNQPQHF. The CDR3 coding sequence is TGTGCCAGCAGTAGACAGGGAGGGAGCAATCAGCCCCAGCATTTT. The chain combines TRBV6-1 with TRBJ1-5; 7 bases are shared with TRBD1. V shed 5 bases and J 1 base; nucleotides not matched to a gene: 5. The germline gives CDR1 MNHNS, CDR2 SASEGT. The CDR3 totals 15 residues.

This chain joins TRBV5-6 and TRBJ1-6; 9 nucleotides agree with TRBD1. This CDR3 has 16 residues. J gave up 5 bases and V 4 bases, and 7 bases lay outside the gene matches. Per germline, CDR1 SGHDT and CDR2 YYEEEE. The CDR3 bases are TGTGCCAGCAGCGCCACAGGGGGCCGCAATAATTCACCCCTCCACTTT. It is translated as CASSATGGRNNSPLHF. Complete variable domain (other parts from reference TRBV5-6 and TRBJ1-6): DAGVTQSPTHLIKTRGQQVTLRCSPKSGHDTVSWYQQALGQGPQFIFQYYEEEERQRGNFPDRFSGHQFPNYSSELNVNALLLGDSALYLCASSATGGRNNSPLHFGNGTRLTVT.

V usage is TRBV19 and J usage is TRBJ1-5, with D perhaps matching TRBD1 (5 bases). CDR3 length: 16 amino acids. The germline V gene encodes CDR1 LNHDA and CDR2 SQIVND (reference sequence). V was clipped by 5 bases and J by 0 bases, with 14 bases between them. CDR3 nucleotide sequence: TGTGCCAGTAGTTCCGTTGGGGGTAATAGCAATCAGCCCCAGCATTTT. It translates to CASSSVGGNSNQPQHF.

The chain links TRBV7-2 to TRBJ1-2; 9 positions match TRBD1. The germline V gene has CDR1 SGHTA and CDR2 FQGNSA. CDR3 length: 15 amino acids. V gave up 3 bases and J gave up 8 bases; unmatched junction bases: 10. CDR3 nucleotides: TGTGCCAGCAGCTTGCGTCCGGGACAGGGTGTAGGCTACACCTTC. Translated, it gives CASSLRPGQGVGYTF.

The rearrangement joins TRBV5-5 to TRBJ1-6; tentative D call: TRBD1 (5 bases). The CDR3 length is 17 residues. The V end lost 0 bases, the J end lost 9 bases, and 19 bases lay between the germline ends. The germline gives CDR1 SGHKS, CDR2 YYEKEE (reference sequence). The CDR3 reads CASSLAPGTVRGSPLHF. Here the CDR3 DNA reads TGTGCCAGCAGCTTGGCCCCTGGAACCGTAAGGGGTTCACCCCTCCACTTT.

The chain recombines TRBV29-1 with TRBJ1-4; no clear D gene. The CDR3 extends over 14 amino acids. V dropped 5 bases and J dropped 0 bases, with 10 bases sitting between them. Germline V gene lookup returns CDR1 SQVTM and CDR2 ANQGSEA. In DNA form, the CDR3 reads TGCAGCGTTTACGAAGTCTCAACTAATGAAAAACTGTTTTTT. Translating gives CSVYEVSTNEKLFF. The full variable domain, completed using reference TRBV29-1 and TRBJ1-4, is SAVISQKPSRDICQRGTSLTIQCQVDSQVTMMFWYRQQPGQSLTLIATANQGSEATYESGFVIDKFPISRPNLTFSTLTVSNMSPEDSSIYLCSVYEVSTNEKLFFGSGTQLSVL.

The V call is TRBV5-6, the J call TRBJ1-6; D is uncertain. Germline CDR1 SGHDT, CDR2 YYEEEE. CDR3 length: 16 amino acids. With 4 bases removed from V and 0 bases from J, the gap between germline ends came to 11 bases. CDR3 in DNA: TGTGCCAGCAGCCAGAGTGGGAGCTCCTATAATTCACCCCTCCACTTT. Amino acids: CASSQSGSSYNSPLHF.

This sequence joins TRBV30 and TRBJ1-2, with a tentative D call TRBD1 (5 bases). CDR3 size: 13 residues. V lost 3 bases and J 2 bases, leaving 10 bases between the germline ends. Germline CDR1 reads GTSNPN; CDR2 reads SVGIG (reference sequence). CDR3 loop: CAWSRGENYGYTF. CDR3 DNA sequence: TGTGCCTGGAGCCGGGGGGAAAACTATGGCTACACCTTC.

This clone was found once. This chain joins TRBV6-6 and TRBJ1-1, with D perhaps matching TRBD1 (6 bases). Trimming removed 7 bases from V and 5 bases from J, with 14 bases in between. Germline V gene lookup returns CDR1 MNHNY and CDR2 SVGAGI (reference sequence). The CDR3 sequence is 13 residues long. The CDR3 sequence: CASTSGAGTEAFF. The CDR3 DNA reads TGTGCCAGCACCTCGGGGGCTGGTACTGAAGCTTTCTTT.

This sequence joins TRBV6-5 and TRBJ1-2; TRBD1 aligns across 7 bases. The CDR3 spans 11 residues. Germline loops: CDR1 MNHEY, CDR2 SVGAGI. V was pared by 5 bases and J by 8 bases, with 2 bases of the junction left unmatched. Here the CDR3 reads CASSQGGGYTF. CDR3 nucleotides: TGTGCCAGCAGTCAGGGGGGAGGCTACACCTTC.

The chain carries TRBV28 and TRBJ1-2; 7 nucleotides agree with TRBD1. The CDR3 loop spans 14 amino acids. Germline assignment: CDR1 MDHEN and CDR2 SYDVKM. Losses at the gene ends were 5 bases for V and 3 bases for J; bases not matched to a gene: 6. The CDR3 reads CASSPPGQDYGYTF. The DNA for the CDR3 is TGTGCCAGCAGTCCCCCCGGACAGGACTATGGCTACACCTTC.

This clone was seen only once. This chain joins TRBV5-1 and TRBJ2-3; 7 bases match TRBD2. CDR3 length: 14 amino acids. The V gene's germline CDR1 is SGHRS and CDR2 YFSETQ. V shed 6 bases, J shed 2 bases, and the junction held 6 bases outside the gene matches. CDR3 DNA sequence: TGCGCCAGCACCCCCCGGGGGGACACAGATACGCAGTATTTT. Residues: CASTPRGDTDTQYF.

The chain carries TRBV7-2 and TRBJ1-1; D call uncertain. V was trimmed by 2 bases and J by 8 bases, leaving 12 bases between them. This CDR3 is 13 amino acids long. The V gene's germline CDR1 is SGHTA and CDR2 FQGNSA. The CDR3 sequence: CASSLPGQREAFF. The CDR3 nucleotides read TGTGCCAGCAGCTTACCGGGCCAACGAGAAGCTTTCTTT.

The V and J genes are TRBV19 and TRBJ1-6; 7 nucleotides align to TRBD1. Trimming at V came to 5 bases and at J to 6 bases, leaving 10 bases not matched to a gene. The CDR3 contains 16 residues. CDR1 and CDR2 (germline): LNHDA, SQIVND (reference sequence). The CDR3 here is CASSPIRQGINSPLHF. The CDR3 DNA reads TGTGCCAGTAGTCCTATTCGACAGGGAATTAATTCACCCCTCCACTTT.

The CDR3 nucleotides are TGTGCCAGCAGAGGGAGCAATCAGCCCCAGCATTTT. Amino acid sequence: CASRGSNQPQHF. The chain employs TRBV28 and TRBJ1-5; D remains ambiguous. CDR1 is MDHEN, CDR2 SYDVKM, per germline. CDR3 length equals 12 residues. Trimming stripped 6 bases from V and 1 base from J, with 4 bases between.